This T cell receptor beta chain was captured in a study of cytomegalovirus exposure and HLA in healthy donors. Overall study: The same platform was used for the 90 to 150 validation repertoires as for the roughly 670 first-cohort repertoires, as reported in a later analysis. General observations from the study: The investigators catalogued 150 to 200 TCR beta chains as cytomegalovirus-associated.

As for this clone: Antigen unknown.

Between the trimmed V and J ends, which lost 2 bases and 0 bases, there was a span of 8 bases. This CDR3 spans 14 amino acids. Germline V gene lookup returns CDR1 SGHRS and CDR2 YFSETQ. Donors came from a validation cohort of about 120 subjects, distinct from the first 666-subject cohort. TCRdb keeps only in-frame clones here, not all; method: immunoSEQ multiplex PCR. The sample has some 120,000 clones; 80% to 90% are singletons. The chain couples TRBV5-1 to TRBJ1-1; a weak D match, TRBD1 (5 bases). Sequenced: PBMCs. The receptor was derived from a woman aged 18-35 years in good health and CMV-seronegative. Here the CDR3 DNA reads TGCGCCAGCAGCTTCTTGGACATGAACACTGAAGCTTTCTTT. It translates to CASSFLDMNTEAFF.